This entry lists 6 T cell receptor beta chains sequenced from one sample in a study of neurological immune-mediated disorders. Each CDR3 protein gets one entry after TCRdb re-called the 5' RACE reads with MiXCR. This sample carries 54,000 or so distinct CDR3 sequences, under 4.5% of them seen once, and the ten largest clones take approximately 3.1%. Sequenced material: PBMCs. The receptors were gathered from a woman aged 25 to 39 with multiple sclerosis.

This clonotype has a count of ten or more. DNA for the CDR3: TGCGCCAGCAGCTTGACAGGGGTATCGGTATTTCGGGAGCAGTACTTC. It specifies CASSLTGVSVFREQYF. This chain links TRBV5-1 with TRBJ2-7, with 7 bases aligning to TRBD1. J lost 7 bases, V lost 1 base, and 14 bases had no gene match. Germline V lookup: CDR1 SGHRS, CDR2 YFSETQ. The CDR3 is 16 amino acids.

This clonotype is deemed medium-sized (0.01 to 0.1%). The V and J genes are TRBV5-1 and TRBJ2-3, with 8 bases aligning to TRBD1. CDR3 length: 14 residues. V trimming: 4 bases; J trimming: 3 bases; junction bases outside the gene matches: 4. The V gene's germline CDR1 is SGHRS and CDR2 YFSETQ. For the CDR3, the DNA is TGCGCCAGCAGCAGTCGACAGGGGACAGATACGCAGTATTTT. Translating it yields CASSSRQGTDTQYF.

This clonotype showed up many times. The rearrangement joins TRBV3-1 to TRBJ2-7; a weak D match, TRBD2 (5 bases). CDR1 and CDR2 (germline): LGHDT, YNNKEL (reference sequence). The CDR3 covers 14 residues. Trimming pared 4 bases from V and 6 bases from J, leaving 16 bases between. In nucleotides, the CDR3 is TGTGCCAGCAGCCCTCTACTAGTTTTAGCCGAGCAGTACTTC. This codes for CASSPLLVLAEQYF.

This clonotype was recorded at least ten times. This rearrangement joins TRBV6-5 to TRBJ2-5; TRBD2 matches at 7 bases. Germline CDR1 is MNHEY and CDR2 is SVGAGI. V trimming: 5 bases; J trimming: 0 bases; junction bases outside the gene matches: 3. The CDR3 extends over 14 amino acids. This CDR3 is CASSPSGNQETQYF. The CDR3 region has the DNA TGTGCCAGCAGTCCGAGCGGGAACCAAGAGACCCAGTACTTC.

This clonotype was seen repeatedly, ten times or more. The rearrangement links TRBV5-1 to TRBJ2-1, with D possibly matching TRBD1 (6 bases). The CDR3 sequence is 15 residues long. Germline loops: CDR1 SGHRS, CDR2 YFSETQ. Trimming pared 3 bases from V and 0 bases from J, leaving 10 bases between. The CDR3 DNA is TGCGCCAGCAGCTCAGGGGCGAGCTCCTACAATGAGCAGTTCTTC. This gives the protein CASSSGASSYNEQFF.

Ten or more counts support this clonotype. This chain joins TRBV4-2 and TRBJ2-7; tentatively, D is TRBD1 or TRBD2 (6 bases each). The germline V and J ends were trimmed by 0 bases and 6 bases, with 18 bases remaining between them. CDR3 size: 16 residues. Looked up from germline, CDR1 is LGHNA and CDR2 is YNFKEQ. The DNA of the CDR3 is TGTGCCAGCAGCCAAGAGTCGAGGGGGGCCACCCGCGAGCAGTACTTC. This sequence encodes CASSQESRGATREQYF.